Each of the 12 T cell receptor beta chains below was sequenced from the same sample in a study of blood T cell repertoires in COVID-19. Only in-frame clones appear in the TCRdb table, and some are missing; sequencing was by immunoSEQ multiplex PCR. The sample carries approximately 270,000 clones, roughly four fifths recorded once. Specimen: peripheral blood. The receptors derive from a person aged 70 to 80 with COVID-19, enrolled during active disease.

The count of this clone is one. The gene calls are TRBV29-1 and TRBJ1-2, with D maybe TRBD1 (6 bases). The germline gives CDR1 SQVTM, CDR2 ANQGSEA. The CDR3 is 12 residues long. Trimming took 8 bases from V and 8 from J, leaving 18 bases between them. CDR3 nucleotide sequence: TGCAGCACCAGCGAGAGTGGGGGCGGCTACACCTTC. Protein sequence: CSTSESGGGYTF.

This rearrangement joins TRBV6-5 to TRBJ1-5; unclear D gene. The CDR3 extends over 14 amino acids. The germline V gene encodes CDR1 MNHEY and CDR2 SVGAGI. Between the trimmed V and J ends, which lost 0 bases and 6 bases, there was a span of 9 bases. DNA for the CDR3: TGTGCCAGCAGTTACTCGACTGGTCTTCAGCCCCAGCATTTT. It translates to CASSYSTGLQPQHF.

V usage is TRBV4-1 and J usage is TRBJ1-3; 9 bases agree with TRBD1. This CDR3 region has 17 residues. Unmatched junction bases numbered 10, after V lost 3 bases and J lost 4 bases. The germline CDR1 and CDR2 sequences are MGHRA and YSYEKL. The CDR3 DNA is TGCGCCAGCAGCCAGGCCACGGGGGGACAGGGCGGAAACACCATATATTTT. Its protein is CASSQATGGQGGNTIYF.

This clone was detected only once. CDR3 protein: CAISEGGGGSNTEAFF. CDR3 DNA sequence: TGTGCCATCAGTGAGGGGGGGGGCGGATCGAACACTGAAGCTTTCTTT. The V call is TRBV10-3, the J call TRBJ1-1; maybe TRBD1 (6 bases). V lost 2 bases and J lost 1, with 14 bases in between. Germline V gene lookup returns CDR1 ENHRY and CDR2 SYGVKD. The CDR3 consists of 16 residues.

The DNA of the CDR3 is TGTGCCAGCAGCGTAGCGGGACAGGGGGCGGTCACAGATACGCAGTATTTT. Its protein product is CASSVAGQGAVTDTQYF. The rearrangement links TRBV9 to TRBJ2-3, with 12 nucleotides matching TRBD1. Germline V lookup: CDR1 SGDLS, CDR2 YYNGEE. V gave up 0 bases and J gave up 2 bases; unmatched junction bases: 4. The CDR3 has 17 amino acids. The entire variable domain, with the rest obtained from reference TRBV9 and TRBJ2-3, is as follows: DSGVTQTPKHLITATGQRVTLRCSPRSGDLSVYWYQQSLDQGLQFLIQYYNGEERAKGNILERFSAQQFPDLHSELNLSSLELGDSALYFCASSVAGQGAVTDTQYFGPGTRLTVL.

This chain connects TRBV9 to TRBJ1-6; no clear D gene. Germline V lookup: CDR1 SGDLS, CDR2 YYNGEE. This CDR3 is 14 amino acids long. Trimming shortened V by 6 bases and J by 5 bases, and 12 bases separated the two germline ends. The CDR3 protein is CASTEGFDNSPLHF. The CDR3 DNA reads TGTGCCAGCACCGAGGGTTTTGATAATTCACCCCTCCACTTT.

The chain is built from TRBV28 and TRBJ2-5, with 10 positions matching TRBD2. This CDR3 is built from 19 residues. CDR1 is MDHEN and CDR2 is SYDVKM in the germline V gene. V trimming: 6 bases; J trimming: 5 bases; junction bases outside the gene matches: 21. CDR3 DNA sequence: TGTGCCAGCAGCAAACGATTGGGCCTAGCGGGGGCCTCTCATGAGACCCAGTACTTC. Translation: CASSKRLGLAGASHETQYF.

The V and J genes are TRBV7-2 and TRBJ1-3; 9 positions agree with TRBD1. After removal of 1 base from V and 2 bases from J, the junction contained 9 bases not matched to a gene. The CDR3 covers 18 residues. From germline, CDR1 is SGHTA and CDR2 FQGNSA. The DNA of the CDR3 is TGTGCCAGCAGCTTAGAACAGGGGGCTCTGCGCACTGGAAACACCATATATTTT. Residues: CASSLEQGALRTGNTIYF.

The rearrangement joins TRBV5-8 to TRBJ2-5, with 12 bases matching TRBD2. Germline trimming cut 2 bases from V and 4 bases from J; bases unmatched to any gene: 3. CDR1 and CDR2 from the germline V gene are SGHTS and YDEGEE. This CDR3 spans 15 amino acids. This CDR3 is CASSFAGLAGETQYF. The CDR3 DNA sequence: TGTGCCAGCAGCTTCGCGGGACTAGCGGGAGAGACCCAGTACTTC.

This chain joins TRBV5-1 and TRBJ2-1; 9 bases fit TRBD2. The germline CDR1 and CDR2 sequences are SGHRS and YFSETQ. CDR3 length: 13 residues. The V and J ends lost 2 bases and 6 bases, in that order; junction bases with no gene match: 0. The CDR3 here is CASSLAGGNEQFF. The CDR3, as DNA: TGCGCCAGCAGCTTAGCGGGAGGCAATGAGCAGTTCTTC.

V usage is TRBV30 and J usage is TRBJ1-4; the D gene is possibly TRBD1 (5 bases). Germline V gene sequence: CDR1 GTSNPN, CDR2 SVGIG (reference sequence). The CDR3 is 18 residues long. The V end lost 0 bases, the J end lost 1 base, and 18 bases lay between the germline ends. The CDR3 region is CAWSVLSAGKQTNEKLFF. CDR3 nucleotides: TGTGCCTGGAGTGTTCTCTCGGCAGGGAAGCAAACTAATGAAAAACTGTTTTTT.

The chain joins TRBV28 to TRBJ1-2; 8 bases agree with TRBD1. CDR1 and CDR2 from the germline V gene are MDHEN and SYDVKM. The CDR3 is 15 amino acids. The V segment lost 7 bases and the J segment 5 bases; nucleotides outside the gene matches: 12. The CDR3 protein is CASNRPDRAGYGYTF. The DNA of the CDR3 is TGTGCCAGCAACCGCCCGGACAGGGCGGGTTATGGCTACACCTTC.